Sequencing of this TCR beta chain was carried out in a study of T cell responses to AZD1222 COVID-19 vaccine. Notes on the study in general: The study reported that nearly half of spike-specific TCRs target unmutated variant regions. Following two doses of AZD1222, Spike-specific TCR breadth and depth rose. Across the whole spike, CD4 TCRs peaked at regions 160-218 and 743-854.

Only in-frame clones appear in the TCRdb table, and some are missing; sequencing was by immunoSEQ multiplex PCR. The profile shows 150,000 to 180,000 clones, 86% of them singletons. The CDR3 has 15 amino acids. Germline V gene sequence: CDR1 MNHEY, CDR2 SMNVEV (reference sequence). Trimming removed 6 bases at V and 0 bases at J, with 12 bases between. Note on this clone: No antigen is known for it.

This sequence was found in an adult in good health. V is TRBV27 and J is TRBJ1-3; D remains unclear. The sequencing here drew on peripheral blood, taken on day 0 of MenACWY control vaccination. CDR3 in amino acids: CASRPLQYSGNTIYF. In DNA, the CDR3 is TGTGCCAGCAGGCCCCTACAGTACTCTGGAAACACCATATATTTT.